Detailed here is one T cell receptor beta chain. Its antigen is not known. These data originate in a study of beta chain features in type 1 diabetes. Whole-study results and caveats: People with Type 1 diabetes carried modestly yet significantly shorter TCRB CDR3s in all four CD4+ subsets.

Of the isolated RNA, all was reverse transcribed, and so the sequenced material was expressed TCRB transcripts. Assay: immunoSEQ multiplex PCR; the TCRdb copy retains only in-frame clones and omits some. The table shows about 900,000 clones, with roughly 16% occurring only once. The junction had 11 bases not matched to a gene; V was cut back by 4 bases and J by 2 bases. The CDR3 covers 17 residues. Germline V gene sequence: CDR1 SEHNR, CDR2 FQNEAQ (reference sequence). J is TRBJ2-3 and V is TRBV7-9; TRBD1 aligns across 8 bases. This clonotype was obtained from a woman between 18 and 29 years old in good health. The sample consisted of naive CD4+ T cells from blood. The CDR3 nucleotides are TGTGCCAGCAGCTCTCTCACAGGGGGGACCTACACAGATACGCAGTATTTT. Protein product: CASSSLTGGTYTDTQYF.